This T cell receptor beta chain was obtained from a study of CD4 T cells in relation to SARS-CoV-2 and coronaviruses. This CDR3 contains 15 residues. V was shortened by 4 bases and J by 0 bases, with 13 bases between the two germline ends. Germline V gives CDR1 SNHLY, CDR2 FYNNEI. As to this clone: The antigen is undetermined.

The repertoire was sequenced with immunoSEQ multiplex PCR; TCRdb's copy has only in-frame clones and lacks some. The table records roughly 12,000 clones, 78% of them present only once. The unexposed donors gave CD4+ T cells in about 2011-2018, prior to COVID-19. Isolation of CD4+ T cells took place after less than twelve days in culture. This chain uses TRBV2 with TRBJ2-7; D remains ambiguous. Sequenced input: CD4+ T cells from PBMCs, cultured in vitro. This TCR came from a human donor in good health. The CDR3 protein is CASSGTFLSSYEQYF. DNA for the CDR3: TGTGCCAGCAGTGGGACCTTCCTGAGCTCCTACGAGCAGTACTTC.